This TCR beta chain originates from a study of shared clonotypes between healthy human individuals. The germline CDR1 and CDR2 sequences are LNHDA and SQIVND (reference sequence). The CDR3 covers 15 residues. Trimming left V 3 bases short and J 0 bases short, with 8 bases between. Only one count was recorded for this clone. Only in-frame clones appear in the TCRdb table, and some are missing; sequencing was by immunoSEQ multiplex PCR. The sample holds around 510,000 clones, approximately 95% seen once. This TCR derives from a woman aged 25 to 39 in good health. Sequencing was carried out using naive CD4+ T cells sorted from blood. Subset noted: CD45RA+ positively selected. The chain couples TRBV19 to TRBJ1-4; D is ambiguous. CDR3 nucleotides: TGTGCCAGTAGTATTATAGATTCAACTAATGAAAAACTGTTTTTT. Its protein is CASSIIDSTNEKLFF.